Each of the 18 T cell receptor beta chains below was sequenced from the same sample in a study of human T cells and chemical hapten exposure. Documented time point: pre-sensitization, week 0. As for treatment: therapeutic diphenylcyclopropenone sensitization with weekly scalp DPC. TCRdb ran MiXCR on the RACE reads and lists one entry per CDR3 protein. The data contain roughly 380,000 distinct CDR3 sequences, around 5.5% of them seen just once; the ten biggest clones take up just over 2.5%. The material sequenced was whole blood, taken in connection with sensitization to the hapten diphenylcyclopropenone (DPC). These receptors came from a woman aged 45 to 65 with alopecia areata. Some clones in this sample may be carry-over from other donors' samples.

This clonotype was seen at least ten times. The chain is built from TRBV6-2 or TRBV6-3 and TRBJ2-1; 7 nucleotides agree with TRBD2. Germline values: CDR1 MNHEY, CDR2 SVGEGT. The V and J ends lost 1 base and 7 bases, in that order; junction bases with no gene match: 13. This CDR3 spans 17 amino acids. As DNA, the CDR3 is TGTGCCAGCAGTTACTACCCACTCGCGGGAGTTACGAATGAGCAGTTCTTC. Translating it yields CASSYYPLAGVTNEQFF.

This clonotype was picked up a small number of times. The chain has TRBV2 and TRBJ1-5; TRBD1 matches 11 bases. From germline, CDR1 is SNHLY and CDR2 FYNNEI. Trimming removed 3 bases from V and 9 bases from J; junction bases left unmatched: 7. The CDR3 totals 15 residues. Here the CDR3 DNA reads TGTGCCAGCAGTGAGAGCGGGACAGGGGGAGGGCCCCAGCATTTT. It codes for CASSESGTGGGPQHF.

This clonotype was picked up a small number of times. The CDR3 DNA is TGTGCCAGCAGCCAAGAGGTGGGGACAGATACGCAGTATTTT. Residues: CASSQEVGTDTQYF. The gene calls are TRBV3-1 and TRBJ2-3; D is undetermined. Germline values: CDR1 LGHDT, CDR2 YNNKEL (reference sequence). The CDR3 has 14 amino acids. V dropped 0 bases and J dropped 3 bases, with 7 bases sitting between them.

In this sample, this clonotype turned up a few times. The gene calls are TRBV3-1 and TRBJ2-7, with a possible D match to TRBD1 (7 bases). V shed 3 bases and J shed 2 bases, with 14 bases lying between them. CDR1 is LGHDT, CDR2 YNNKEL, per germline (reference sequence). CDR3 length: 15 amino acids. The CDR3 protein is CASSQWRGQAYEQYF. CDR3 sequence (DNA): TGTGCCAGCAGCCAGTGGAGGGGGCAGGCCTACGAGCAGTACTTC.

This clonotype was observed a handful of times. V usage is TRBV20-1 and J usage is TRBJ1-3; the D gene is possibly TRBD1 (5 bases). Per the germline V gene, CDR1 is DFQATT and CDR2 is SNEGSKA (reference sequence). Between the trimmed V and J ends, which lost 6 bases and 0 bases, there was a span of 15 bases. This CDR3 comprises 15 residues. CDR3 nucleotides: TGCAGTGCCAAGGGGAGCCTGGACTCTGGAAACACCATATATTTT. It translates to CSAKGSLDSGNTIYF.

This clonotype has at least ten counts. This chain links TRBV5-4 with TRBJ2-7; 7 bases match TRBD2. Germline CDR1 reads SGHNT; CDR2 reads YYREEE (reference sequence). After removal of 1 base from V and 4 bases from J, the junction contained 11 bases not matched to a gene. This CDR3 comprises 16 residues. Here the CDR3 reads CASSLPRTGGRYEQYF. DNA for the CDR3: TGTGCCAGCAGCTTGCCTCGAACGGGAGGAAGGTACGAGCAGTACTTC. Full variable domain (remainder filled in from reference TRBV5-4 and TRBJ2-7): ETGVTQSPTHLIKTRGQQVTLRCSSQSGHNTVSWYQQALGQGPQFIFQYYREEENGRGNFPPRFSGLQFPNYSSELNVNALELDDSALYLCASSLPRTGGRYEQYFGPGTRLTVT.

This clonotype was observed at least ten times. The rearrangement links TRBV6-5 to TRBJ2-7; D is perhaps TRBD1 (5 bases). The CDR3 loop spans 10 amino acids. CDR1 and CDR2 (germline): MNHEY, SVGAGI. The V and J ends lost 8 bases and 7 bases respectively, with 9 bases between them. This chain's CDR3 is CASGHGEQYF. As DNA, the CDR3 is TGTGCCAGCGGACATGGAGAGCAGTACTTC.

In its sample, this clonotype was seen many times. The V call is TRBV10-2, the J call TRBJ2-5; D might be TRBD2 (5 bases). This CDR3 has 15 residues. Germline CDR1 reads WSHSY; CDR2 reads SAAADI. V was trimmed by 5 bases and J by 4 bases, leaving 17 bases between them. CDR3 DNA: TGCGCCAGCAGTCATGAGAGGGCCGGCGGAGAGACCCAGTACTTC. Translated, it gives CASSHERAGGETQYF.

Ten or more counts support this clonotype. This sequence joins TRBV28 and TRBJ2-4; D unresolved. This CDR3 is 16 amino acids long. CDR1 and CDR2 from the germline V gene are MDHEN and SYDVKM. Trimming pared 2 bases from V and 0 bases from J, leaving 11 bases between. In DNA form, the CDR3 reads TGTGCCAGCAGTTTAGGTGGTCCGCTAGCCAAAAACATTCAGTACTTC. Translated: CASSLGGPLAKNIQYF.

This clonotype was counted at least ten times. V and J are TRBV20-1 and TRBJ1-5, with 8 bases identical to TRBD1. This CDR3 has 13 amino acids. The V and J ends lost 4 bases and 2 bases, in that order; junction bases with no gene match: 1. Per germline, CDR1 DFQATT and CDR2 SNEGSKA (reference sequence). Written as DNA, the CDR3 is TGCAGTGCTAAGGACAGGGGCAATCAGCCCCAGCATTTT. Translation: CSAKDRGNQPQHF.

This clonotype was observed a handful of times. The chain's CDR3 is CASSLGDTGTEAFF. CDR3 bases: TGCGCCAGCAGCCTAGGGGACACTGGTACTGAAGCTTTCTTT. The V gene is TRBV5-1, the J gene TRBJ1-1; TRBD1 is a possible D gene (6 bases). Trimming took 4 bases from V and 5 from J, leaving 15 bases between them. Germline loops: CDR1 SGHRS, CDR2 YFSETQ. This CDR3 region has 14 residues.

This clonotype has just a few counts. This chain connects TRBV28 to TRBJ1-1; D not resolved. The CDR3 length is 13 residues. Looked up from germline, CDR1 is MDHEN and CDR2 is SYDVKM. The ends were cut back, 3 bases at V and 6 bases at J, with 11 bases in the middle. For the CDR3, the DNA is TGTGCCAGCAGTTTCGCTCTAAGACCTGAAGCTTTCTTT. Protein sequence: CASSFALRPEAFF.

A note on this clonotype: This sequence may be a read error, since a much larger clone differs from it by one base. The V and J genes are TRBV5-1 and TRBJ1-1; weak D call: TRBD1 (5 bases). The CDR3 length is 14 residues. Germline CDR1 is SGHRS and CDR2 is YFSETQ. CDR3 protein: CASSLTEGIAEASF. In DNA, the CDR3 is TGCGCCAGCAGCTTGACAGAGGGGATCGCTGAAGCTTCCTTT.

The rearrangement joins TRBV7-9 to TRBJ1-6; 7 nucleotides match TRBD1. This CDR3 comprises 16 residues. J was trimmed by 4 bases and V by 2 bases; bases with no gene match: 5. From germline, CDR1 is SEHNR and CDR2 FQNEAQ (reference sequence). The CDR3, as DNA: TGTGCCAGCAGCTTACAAGGGGGCGGATATAATTCACCCCTCCACTTT. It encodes CASSLQGGGYNSPLHF.

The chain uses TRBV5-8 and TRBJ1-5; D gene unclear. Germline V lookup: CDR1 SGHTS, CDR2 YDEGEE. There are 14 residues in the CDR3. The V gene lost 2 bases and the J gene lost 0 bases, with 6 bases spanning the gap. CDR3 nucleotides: TGTGCCAGCAGCTTCCCAGCTAGCAATCAGCCCCAGCATTTT. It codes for CASSFPASNQPQHF.

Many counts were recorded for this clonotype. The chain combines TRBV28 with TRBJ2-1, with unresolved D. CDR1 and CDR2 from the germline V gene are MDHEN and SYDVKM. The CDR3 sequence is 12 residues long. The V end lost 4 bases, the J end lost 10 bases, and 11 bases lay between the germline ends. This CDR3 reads CASSSAFREQFF. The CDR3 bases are TGTGCCAGCAGTTCGGCTTTTAGGGAGCAGTTCTTC.

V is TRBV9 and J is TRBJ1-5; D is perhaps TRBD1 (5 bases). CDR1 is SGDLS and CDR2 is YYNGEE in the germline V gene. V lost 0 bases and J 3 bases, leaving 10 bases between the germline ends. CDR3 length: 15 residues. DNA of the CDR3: TGTGCCAGCAGCGTAGGGATAGGGGACAATCAGCCCCAGCATTTT. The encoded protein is CASSVGIGDNQPQHF.

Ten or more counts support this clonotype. CDR3 coding DNA: TGTGCCACCAGCGAGGATGGCTATGGCTACACCTTC. Its translation is CATSEDGYGYTF. The J gene is TRBJ1-2, the V gene TRBV24-1; D unresolved. The CDR3 totals 12 residues. Germline CDR1 reads KGHDR; CDR2 reads SFDVKD. V shed 7 bases and J shed 4 bases, with 9 bases lying between them.